One and the same sample provided the 8 T cell receptor beta chains below, sequenced in a study of T cell responses to AZD1222 COVID-19 vaccine. Some clones are missing from TCRdb's copy, which holds only in-frame ones; the method was immunoSEQ multiplex PCR. The table includes 120,000 to 150,000 clones, 88% detected once. The specimen was peripheral blood, collected on day 0 of AZD1222 vaccination. The source of these receptors is an adult in good health.

This clone was counted only a few times. V gene TRBV7-2 combines with J gene TRBJ1-5; D possibly corresponds to TRBD1 (5 bases). The ends were cut back, 8 bases at V and 6 bases at J, with 17 bases in the middle. Germline V gives CDR1 SGHTA, CDR2 FQGNSA. This CDR3 contains 14 residues. This CDR3 reads CASPFPGLGQPQHF. For the CDR3, the DNA is TGTGCCAGCCCTTTCCCAGGGTTGGGTCAGCCCCAGCATTTT.

The chain carries TRBV11-2 and TRBJ1-2, with a weak D call TRBD1 (6 bases). The CDR3 consists of 15 residues. The V and J ends lost 4 bases and 4 bases respectively, with 16 bases between them. Germline V gene lookup returns CDR1 SGHAT and CDR2 FQNNGV. This chain's CDR3 is CASSSSRQASYGYTF. The CDR3 DNA follows: TGTGCCAGCAGCTCGAGTCGACAGGCGAGCTATGGCTACACCTTC.

This clone occurred once. The V gene is TRBV30, the J gene TRBJ2-5, with 8 bases matching TRBD1. Germline V gives CDR1 GTSNPN, CDR2 SVGIG (reference sequence). The CDR3 runs 13 residues. Trimming removed 2 bases from V and 5 bases from J; junction bases left unmatched: 4. The CDR3 DNA follows: TGTGCCTGGAGTACAGGGGGATCTGAGACCCAGTACTTC. This sequence encodes CAWSTGGSETQYF.

The rearrangement uses TRBV4-3 and TRBJ2-3; D is tentatively TRBD1 or TRBD2 (5 bases each). V was trimmed by 1 base and J by 9 bases, leaving 17 bases between them. The germline V gene encodes CDR1 LGHNA and CDR2 YSLEER. This CDR3 contains 15 residues. The CDR3 protein is CASSQAGFNGATQYF. The CDR3 nucleotides read TGCGCCAGCAGCCAAGCGGGTTTCAACGGGGCAACGCAGTATTTT.

The chain joins TRBV7-9 to TRBJ2-3; D is unclear. CDR1 SEHNR and CDR2 FQNEAQ come from the germline V gene (reference sequence). The CDR3 is 11 amino acids. Trimming took off 5 bases at V and 1 base at J, with 1 base between the two ends. The CDR3 nucleotides are TGTGCCAGCAGCCGCACAGATACGCAGTATTTT. Amino acid sequence: CASSRTDTQYF.

This chain joins TRBV3-1 (or the pseudogene TRBV3-2) and TRBJ1-2; D may be TRBD1 (5 bases). Trimming pared 0 bases from V and 4 bases from J, leaving 6 bases between. In germline, CDR1 is LGHDT, CDR2 YNNKEL (reference sequence). The CDR3 totals 13 residues. CDR3 coding DNA: TGTGCCAGCAGCCAAGAACAGGCCTATGGCTACACCTTC. It encodes CASSQEQAYGYTF.

The J gene is TRBJ2-2, the V gene TRBV28; 8 bases agree with TRBD2. The CDR3 extends over 15 amino acids. The V and J ends lost 3 bases and 4 bases, in that order; junction bases with no gene match: 4. In germline, CDR1 is MDHEN, CDR2 SYDVKM. The chain's CDR3 is CASSLGAGVTGELFF. CDR3 nucleotides: TGTGCCAGCAGTTTGGGAGCGGGGGTCACCGGGGAGCTGTTTTTT.

The CDR3 bases are TGTGCCAGCAGCTCCGGCGTCGGGGGTCGCACTGAAGCTTTCTTT. Translation gives CASSSGVGGRTEAFF. V gene TRBV7-3 combines with J gene TRBJ1-1; D is perhaps TRBD1 (5 bases). Between the trimmed V and J ends, which lost 4 bases and 4 bases, there was a span of 16 bases. Germline CDR1 reads SGHTA; CDR2 reads FQGTGA. The CDR3 extends over 15 amino acids.